One sample yielded the 6 T cell receptor beta chains listed below, sequenced in a study of blood T cells in healthy people across ages. It was with a sample-barcoded 5' primer and a J-beta primer mix that a second PCR of about 7 to 12 cycles was run. TCRdb independently ran MiXCR on the 5' RACE reads; one entry per CDR3 protein. The sample has around 990,000 distinct CDR3 sequences, about two fifths seen once. Material for sequencing was blood. The receptors come from a man aged 18-30 years in good health.

The rearrangement links TRBV20-1 to TRBJ2-1; D is unclear. V lost 4 bases and J lost 0, with 10 bases in between. CDR1 is DFQATT, CDR2 SNEGSKA, per germline (reference sequence). The CDR3 loop spans 14 amino acids. The CDR3 sequence is CSATTPSSYNEQFF. CDR3 nucleotides: TGCAGTGCTACCACCCCGAGCTCCTACAATGAGCAGTTCTTC.

The chain carries TRBV7-2 and TRBJ1-3, with D possibly being TRBD1 (5 bases). The V end lost 1 base, the J end lost 0 bases, and 10 bases lay between the germline ends. Germline CDR1 SGHTA, CDR2 FQGNSA. The CDR3 spans 16 residues. This CDR3 is CASSLGGADSGNTIYF. CDR3 bases: TGTGCCAGCAGCTTAGGGGGCGCCGACTCTGGAAACACCATATATTTT. Filled out from reference TRBV7-2 and TRBJ1-3, the complete variable domain reads GAGVSQSPSNKVTEKGKDVELRCDPISGHTALYWYRQSLGQGLEFLIYFQGNSAPDKSGLPSDRFSAERTGGSVSTLTIQRTQQEDSAVYLCASSLGGADSGNTIYFGEGSWLTVV.

The gene calls are TRBV12-3 or TRBV12-4 and TRBJ1-1; TRBD1 matches 7 bases. The V and J ends lost 10 bases and 4 bases, in that order; junction bases with no gene match: 18. The length of the CDR3 is 16 residues. The CDR3 loop is CAIKGDKTGTGTEAFF. CDR3 nucleotide sequence: TGTGCCATCAAAGGGGACAAGACAGGGACGGGCACTGAAGCTTTCTTT.

This clonotype was seen only a few times. The chain is built from TRBV7-9 and TRBJ2-3, with TRBD1 as a possible D gene (5 bases). The CDR3 has 15 amino acids. Trimming stripped 4 bases from V and 2 bases from J, with 13 bases between. CDR1 and CDR2 (germline): SEHNR, FQNEAQ (reference sequence). The CDR3 coding sequence is TGTGCCAGCAGCTCGCCAGGGATTACCACAGATACGCAGTATTTT. Amino acids: CASSSPGITTDTQYF.

The rearrangement joins TRBV6-2 or TRBV6-3 to TRBJ2-7; 7 bases are a match to TRBD1. Germline lookup yields CDR1 MNHEY and CDR2 SVGEGT. This CDR3 spans 13 amino acids. The junction had 2 bases not matched to a gene; V was cut back by 2 bases and J by 4 bases. CDR3 residues: CASSYDRVYEQYF. The CDR3, as DNA: TGTGCCAGCAGTTACGACAGGGTGTACGAGCAGTACTTC.

This clonotype has ten or more counts. This chain connects TRBV5-1 to TRBJ2-1; possible D gene TRBD2, 5 bases. The CDR3 totals 14 residues. Trimming took 4 bases from V and 7 from J, leaving 15 bases between them. Germline CDR1 reads SGHRS; CDR2 reads YFSETQ. CDR3 in amino acids: CASSLLGFDNEQFF. CDR3 nucleotide sequence: TGCGCCAGCAGCCTACTAGGCTTCGATAATGAGCAGTTCTTC.